These 27 T cell receptor beta chains were all obtained from the same sample, sequenced in a study of CD4 T cells in relation to SARS-CoV-2 and coronaviruses. The table came from immunoSEQ multiplex PCR; TCRdb's copy has only in-frame clones and leaves some out. The sample shows some 14,000 clones, 75% to 85% of them seen only once. No antigens are known for them. The unexposed donors gave CD4+ T cells in 2011-2018, prior to COVID-19. Isolation of CD4+ T cells took place after about 10 days in culture. The sequenced sample consisted of CD4+ T cells from PBMCs, cultured in vitro. These receptor sequences come from a human donor in good health.

The chain links TRBV29-1 to TRBJ2-2; TRBD1 is a possible D gene (5 bases). Germline V gene sequence: CDR1 SQVTM, CDR2 ANQGSEA. This CDR3 is 16 amino acids long. Trimming stripped 3 bases from V and 6 bases from J, with 20 bases between. CDR3 DNA sequence: TGCAGCGTTGATAGGGGTTCTTCTCTTACGTCCGGGGAGCTGTTTTTT. Its protein product is CSVDRGSSLTSGELFF.

J is TRBJ1-1 and V is TRBV12-3 or TRBV12-4, with D hard to call. V was clipped by 1 base and J by 1 base, with 4 bases between them. The CDR3 consists of 13 residues. In DNA, the CDR3 is TGTGCCAGCAGTTTAGAGACGAACACTGAAGCTTTCTTT. Translation: CASSLETNTEAFF.

The chain couples TRBV28 to TRBJ2-7; 8 positions match TRBD1. The germline gives CDR1 MDHEN, CDR2 SYDVKM. V lost 8 bases to trimming and J lost 2 bases; unmatched junction nucleotides: 17. CDR3 length: 17 residues. The DNA of the CDR3 is TGTGCCAGCTCAAATATAGGGACGGGACAGGACCCCTACGAGCAGTACTTC. Translating it yields CASSNIGTGQDPYEQYF.

This clone was seen only a few times. The chain links TRBV18 to TRBJ1-5, with 7 bases fitting TRBD1. Germline V gives CDR1 KGHSH, CDR2 LQKENI. The CDR3 is made up of 14 amino acids. Trimming removed 3 bases from V and 4 bases from J; junction bases left unmatched: 3. CDR3 sequence: CASSPDRENQPQHF. CDR3 nucleotide sequence: TGTGCCAGCTCACCCGACAGGGAGAATCAGCCCCAGCATTTT.

The chain employs TRBV19 and TRBJ1-3, with TRBD1 as a possible D gene (5 bases). Trimming pared 3 bases from V and 3 bases from J, leaving 15 bases between. Looked up from germline, CDR1 is LNHDA and CDR2 is SQIVND (reference sequence). The CDR3 is made up of 16 amino acids. The CDR3 loop is CASSIFDGAGGNTIYF. In DNA form, the CDR3 reads TGTGCCAGTAGTATCTTCGACGGGGCGGGTGGAAACACCATATATTTT.

This clone was observed a handful of times. The rearrangement uses TRBV3-1 (or the pseudogene TRBV3-2) and TRBJ1-5, with a tentative D call TRBD1 (6 bases). V lost 2 bases and J 6 bases, leaving 14 bases between the germline ends. The CDR3 totals 15 residues. Germline-derived CDR1 and CDR2 are LGHDT and YNNKEL (reference sequence). The CDR3 DNA sequence: TGTGCCAGCAGCCAACGGGGGGGGCTCGGTCAGCCCCAGCATTTT. Protein sequence: CASSQRGGLGQPQHF.

The chain joins TRBV18 to TRBJ1-4; D is possibly TRBD1 (6 bases). The CDR3 consists of 16 residues. Germline V gene sequence: CDR1 KGHSH, CDR2 LQKENI. The V gene lost 3 bases and the J gene lost 0 bases, with 11 bases spanning the gap. In nucleotides, the CDR3 is TGTGCCAGCTCACCGGAAGGACAGACAACTAATGAAAAACTGTTTTTT. Amino acids: CASSPEGQTTNEKLFF.

The chain couples TRBV7-2 to TRBJ1-2; perhaps TRBD1 as D (6 bases). Germline lookup yields CDR1 SGHTA and CDR2 FQGNSA. Trimming took off 4 bases at V and 8 bases at J, with 20 bases between the two ends. This CDR3 spans 15 amino acids. The CDR3 reads CASSSSGVRSYGYTF. The CDR3 DNA is TGTGCCAGCAGCTCCTCAGGGGTCCGGTCCTACGGCTACACCTTC.

The V gene is TRBV3-1 (or the pseudogene TRBV3-2), the J gene TRBJ2-7, with unresolved D. Germline CDR1 and CDR2: LGHDT and YNNKEL (reference sequence). V was shortened by 0 bases and J by 4 bases, with 10 bases between the two germline ends. This CDR3 region has 14 residues. The CDR3 sequence: CASSQEGYTYEQYF. CDR3 coding DNA: TGTGCCAGCAGCCAAGAGGGGTATACTTACGAGCAGTACTTC.

This rearrangement joins TRBV28 to TRBJ1-5, with unresolved D. The CDR3 runs to 15 residues. Between the trimmed V and J ends, which lost 7 bases and 5 bases, there was a span of 18 bases. Germline V gene lookup returns CDR1 MDHEN and CDR2 SYDVKM. DNA for the CDR3: TGTGCCAGCAAAATTCCCCAGAACCTATATCAGCCCCAGCATTTT. Amino acids: CASKIPQNLYQPQHF. The full variable domain, its missing parts supplied by reference TRBV28 and TRBJ1-5, is DVKVTQSSRYLVKRTGEKVFLECVQDMDHENMFWYRQDPGLGLRLIYFSYDVKMKEKGDIPEGYSVSREKKERFSLILESASTNQTSMYLCASKIPQNLYQPQHFGDGTRLSIL.

This clone was recorded a few times. This chain connects TRBV7-9 to TRBJ1-5, with TRBD1 matching over 8 bases. V shed 5 bases, J shed 1 base, and the junction held 13 bases outside the gene matches. CDR3 length: 18 residues. CDR1 and CDR2 (germline): SEHNR, FQNEAQ (reference sequence). CDR3 loop: CASSPIRQGRGSNQPQHF. In DNA form, the CDR3 reads TGTGCCAGCAGCCCGATTAGACAGGGGAGAGGAAGCAATCAGCCCCAGCATTTT.

The V call is TRBV2, the J call TRBJ1-2, with 10 bases aligning to TRBD1. Germline CDR1 and CDR2: SNHLY and FYNNEI. CDR3 length equals 14 residues. The junction had 9 bases not matched to a gene; V was cut back by 7 bases and J by 7 bases. This CDR3 reads CASTMTGGVSGYTF. The CDR3 DNA reads as TGTGCCAGCACCATGACAGGGGGCGTAAGTGGCTACACCTTC.

This chain connects TRBV5-5 to TRBJ2-7, with 13 positions matching TRBD2. Germline CDR1 reads SGHKS; CDR2 reads YYEKEE (reference sequence). This CDR3 has 15 residues. Trimming at V came to 4 bases and at J to 5 bases, leaving 6 bases not matched to a gene. CDR3 amino acids: CASSVGLAGIDEQYF. Here the CDR3 DNA reads TGTGCCAGCAGCGTGGGACTAGCGGGAATTGACGAGCAGTACTTC.

The chain uses TRBV18 and TRBJ2-3; no firm D call. CDR1 and CDR2 (germline): KGHSH, LQKENI. The CDR3 loop spans 15 amino acids. V lost 5 bases to trimming and J lost 2 bases, with 14 bases between them. This CDR3 reads CASSKNPSNTDTQYF. CDR3 nucleotides: TGTGCCAGCTCAAAGAACCCAAGCAACACAGATACGCAGTATTTT.

The V gene is TRBV7-2, the J gene TRBJ1-2, with D hard to call. The germline V gene has CDR1 SGHTA and CDR2 FQGNSA. The CDR3 length is 15 residues. Trimming took 5 bases from V and 2 from J, leaving 15 bases between them. As DNA, the CDR3 is TGTGCCAGCAGCCCCATGGGCAGTGCCAACTATGGCTACACCTTC. Protein sequence: CASSPMGSANYGYTF. Variable domain in full (rest from reference TRBV7-2 and TRBJ1-2): GAGVSQSPSNKVTEKGKDVELRCDPISGHTALYWYRQSLGQGLEFLIYFQGNSAPDKSGLPSDRFSAERTGGSVSTLTIQRTQQEDSAVYLCASSPMGSANYGYTFGSGTRLTVV.

This clone was seen once. The gene calls are TRBV27 and TRBJ1-2; 9 bases map to TRBD1. The CDR3 has 15 amino acids. The ends lost 4 bases at V and 9 bases at J; junction bases unmatched: 12. The germline CDR1 and CDR2 sequences are MNHEY and SMNVEV (reference sequence). CDR3 bases: TGTGCCAGCAGTTGGGGGACAGGGATGTTTCCCCGCTACACCTTC. It translates to CASSWGTGMFPRYTF.

The chain carries TRBV15 and TRBJ2-7; perhaps TRBD1 as D (6 bases). Trimming pared 5 bases from V and 1 base from J, leaving 15 bases between. The CDR3 has 15 residues. Per the germline V gene, CDR1 is LNHNV and CDR2 is YYDKDF (reference sequence). The CDR3 sequence: CATSVSQGLSYEQYF. CDR3 coding DNA: TGTGCCACCAGCGTCTCACAGGGTCTGTCCTACGAGCAGTACTTC.

The rearrangement links TRBV5-1 to TRBJ2-7; 8 nucleotides line up with TRBD2. The CDR3 loop spans 14 amino acids. V was clipped by 6 bases and J by 7 bases; unmatched bases: 12. Germline V CDR1 and CDR2: SGHRS, YFSETQ. CDR3 in DNA: TGCGCCAGCACCTCCTCGGGGGGGGGAGAAGAGCAGTACTTC. It codes for CASTSSGGGEEQYF.

The chain uses TRBV24-1 and TRBJ2-1; D is uncertain. Germline loops: CDR1 KGHDR, CDR2 SFDVKD. The V end lost 3 bases, the J end lost 6 bases, and 8 bases lay between the germline ends. The CDR3 loop spans 13 amino acids. This CDR3 reads CATSDPKINEQFF. The CDR3 bases are TGTGCCACCAGTGATCCCAAAATCAATGAGCAGTTCTTC.

The chain joins TRBV18 to TRBJ1-1; 7 positions match TRBD1. The ends lost 3 bases at V and 5 bases at J; junction bases unmatched: 9. In germline, CDR1 is KGHSH, CDR2 LQKENI. This CDR3 is built from 15 residues. The chain's CDR3 is CASSPLQGERTEAFF. The DNA of the CDR3 is TGTGCCAGCTCACCTCTCCAGGGGGAAAGGACTGAAGCTTTCTTT.

The V and J genes are TRBV6-1 and TRBJ1-1, with 10 bases aligning to TRBD1. This CDR3 has 17 amino acids. CDR1 is MNHNS and CDR2 is SASEGT in the germline V gene. V was pared by 3 bases and J by 3 bases, with 10 bases of the junction left unmatched. The chain's CDR3 is CASSDVPGQGWDTEAFF. CDR3 DNA sequence: TGTGCCAGCAGTGACGTCCCGGGACAGGGGTGGGACACTGAAGCTTTCTTT.

This clone was found once. The V call is TRBV7-2, the J call TRBJ1-3; D perhaps matches TRBD1 (6 bases). The ends were cut back, 5 bases at V and 0 bases at J, with 14 bases in the middle. Germline loops: CDR1 SGHTA, CDR2 FQGNSA. The CDR3 runs 16 residues. CDR3 amino acids: CASSPQGGVSGNTIYF. CDR3 nucleotides: TGTGCCAGCAGCCCACAGGGCGGTGTCTCTGGAAACACCATATATTTT.

The chain recombines TRBV24-1 with TRBJ2-7, with 10 bases identical to TRBD2. The CDR3 consists of 15 residues. Germline CDR1 KGHDR, CDR2 SFDVKD. The J segment lost 2 bases and the V segment lost 4 bases, leaving 4 bases of the junction unmatched. The CDR3 sequence is CATSEGLAGAYEQYF. As DNA, the CDR3 is TGTGCCACCAGTGAAGGGCTAGCGGGAGCCTACGAGCAGTACTTC.

The chain has TRBV12-3 or TRBV12-4 and TRBJ2-7; 7 bases match TRBD1. The V and J ends lost 1 base and 6 bases, in that order; junction bases with no gene match: 3. The CDR3 runs 13 residues. The CDR3 region has the DNA TGTGCCAGCAGTTTAGGGACAGGACGCGAGCAGTACTTC. This sequence encodes CASSLGTGREQYF.

This chain connects TRBV15 to TRBJ2-7, with D tentatively TRBD2 (5 bases). This CDR3 is built from 14 residues. Germline V gene sequence: CDR1 LNHNV, CDR2 YYDKDF (reference sequence). The V and J ends lost 0 bases and 2 bases respectively, with 8 bases between them. The CDR3 here is CATSRDRGTYEQYF. CDR3 DNA sequence: TGTGCCACCAGCAGAGATCGGGGTACCTACGAGCAGTACTTC.

The chain recombines TRBV5-1 with TRBJ1-2; TRBD1 is a possible D gene (6 bases). The V end lost 5 bases, the J end lost 3 bases, and 14 bases lay between the germline ends. The germline CDR1 and CDR2 sequences are SGHRS and YFSETQ. The CDR3 is 14 amino acids. For the CDR3, the DNA is TGCGCCAGCAGTACGGGACATCAGGACTATGGCTACACCTTC. Its protein product is CASSTGHQDYGYTF.

The chain employs TRBV21-1 and TRBJ2-2; TRBD1 reflects the table's D call only, with no check against the DNA. TRBV21-1 is an annotated pseudogene. This CDR3 is built from 22 residues. For the CDR3, the DNA is TGTGCCAGCAGCAAAAGGTCGGGTTGGAAAGAGGACAGGGGCTCCTGGGGCGGGGAGCTGTTTTTT. Translating it yields CASSKRSGWKEDRGSWGGELFF.